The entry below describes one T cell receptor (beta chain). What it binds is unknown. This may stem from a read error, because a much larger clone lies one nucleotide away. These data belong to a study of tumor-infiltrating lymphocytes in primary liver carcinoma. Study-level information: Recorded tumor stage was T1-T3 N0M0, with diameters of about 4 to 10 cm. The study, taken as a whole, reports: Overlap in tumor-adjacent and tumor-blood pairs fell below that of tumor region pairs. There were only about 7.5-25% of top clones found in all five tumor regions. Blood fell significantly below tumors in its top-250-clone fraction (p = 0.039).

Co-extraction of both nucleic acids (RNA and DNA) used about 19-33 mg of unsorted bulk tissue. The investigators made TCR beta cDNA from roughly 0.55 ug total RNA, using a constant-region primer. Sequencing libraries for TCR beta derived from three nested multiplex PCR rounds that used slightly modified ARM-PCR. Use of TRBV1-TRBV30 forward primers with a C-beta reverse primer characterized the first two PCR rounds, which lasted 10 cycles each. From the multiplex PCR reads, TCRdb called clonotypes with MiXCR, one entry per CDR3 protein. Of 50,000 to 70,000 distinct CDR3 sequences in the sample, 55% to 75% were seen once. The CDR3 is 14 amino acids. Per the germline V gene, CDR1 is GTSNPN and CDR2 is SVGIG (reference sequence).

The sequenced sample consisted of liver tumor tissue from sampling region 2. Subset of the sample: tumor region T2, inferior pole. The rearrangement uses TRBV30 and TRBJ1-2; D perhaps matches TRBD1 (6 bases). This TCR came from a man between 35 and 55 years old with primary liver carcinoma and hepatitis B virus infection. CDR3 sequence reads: CARRTQGGVYGYTF. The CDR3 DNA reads TGTGCCAGGAGAACACAGGGAGGTGTATATGGCTACACCTTC.